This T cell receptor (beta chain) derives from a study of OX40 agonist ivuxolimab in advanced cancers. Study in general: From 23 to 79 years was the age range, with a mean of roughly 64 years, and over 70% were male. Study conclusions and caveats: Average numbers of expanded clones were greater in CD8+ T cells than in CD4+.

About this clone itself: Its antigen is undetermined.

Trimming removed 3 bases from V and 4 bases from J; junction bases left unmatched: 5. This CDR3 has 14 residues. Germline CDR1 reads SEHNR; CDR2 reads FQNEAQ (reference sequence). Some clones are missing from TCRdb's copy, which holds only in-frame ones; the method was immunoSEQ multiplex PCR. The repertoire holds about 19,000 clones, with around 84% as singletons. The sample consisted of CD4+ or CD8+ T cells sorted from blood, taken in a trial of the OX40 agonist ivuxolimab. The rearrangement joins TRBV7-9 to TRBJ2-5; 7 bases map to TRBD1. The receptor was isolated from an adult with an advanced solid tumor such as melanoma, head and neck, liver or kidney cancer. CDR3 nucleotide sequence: TGTGCCAGCAGCTTCGGTGACAGGGCAGAGACCCAGTACTTC. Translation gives CASSFGDRAETQYF.